This TCR beta chain was obtained from a study of cytomegalovirus exposure and HLA in healthy donors (dated by TCRdb to the late 2010s). Background on the whole study: An earlier analysis of some 600 of the donors reported about 260 Gb of sequence data and about 120 million unique TCR beta sequences obtained from about 180 million T cells. An early release that covered roughly 600 HLA-typed donors contained around 300 gigabases of sequencing data and tens of millions of unique TCR sequences. The genetic ancestry cluster associated with self-reported Caucasian donors included approximately 85% of the roughly 390 genotyped donors. The study aimed to test whether signatures of past pathogen exposure could be identified by cataloging public T cell receptors. Using immunosequencing, the study profiled T cell repertoires from 500 to 800 subjects and related those repertoires to cytomegalovirus serostatus. In addition to the first cohort of hundreds of subjects, a separate validation cohort of over 90 different subjects was used. To predict cytomegalovirus infection status, the study brought together high-throughput TCR immunosequencing, statistical association of individual TCRs with disease status, and machine learning. A later analysis re-examined previously published TCR beta repertoires from 600 to 700 donors and added high-resolution HLA genotyping to investigate patterns of TCR occurrence. Rather than drawing on any new phenotypic data, the later analysis identified candidate immune exposures from TCR beta sequences and the way those sequences occurred across donors. An earlier analysis of around 580 of the donors used high-throughput TCR beta sequencing to judge whether each TCR beta V gene segment behaved as functional or pseudogenic. Alongside the repertoire data, information on donor age, sex, ethnicity and CMV serostatus was compiled. Genome-wide SNP genotypes for about three fifths of the roughly 700 donors were used in a later genetic analysis, which treated that subset as a discovery cohort. Every discovery cohort repertoire had been produced on one sequencing platform. Both class I and class II loci were covered by HLA typing, at four-digit resolution. The number of donors typed differed by locus, with about 629-630 for A, B, C, DRB1 and DQB1, around 560 for DQA1, 600 to 610 for DPA1, and 400 to 490 for DPB1. Roughly 5 DR-DQ haplotypes were handled as single units for association and clustering because linkage in the cohort was strong. On average, roughly 200,000 unique TCR beta nucleotide sequences were sequenced per donor among a few hundred genotyped donors of the cohort, with roughly a sixth of those sequences being non-productive.

The CDR3 has 13 amino acids, counting the end cysteine and phenylalanine. CDR3 DNA is the only sequence kept; it has 39 bases, read in frame from the first base. A distance of 9 bases separates the germline ends of V and J, which lose 8 bases and 4 bases respectively. The CDR1 and CDR2 encoded by the germline V gene (reference sequence) are SEHNR and FQNEAQ. In total, 600 or so healthy bone marrow donors made up the cohort. At the time of sampling, every cohort member was nominally healthy, though immune exposures that went unrecorded were likely present. The donor was CMV seronegative and was included in the group of a few hundred seronegative cohort members. Every donor gave a peripheral blood sample, and the peripheral blood mononuclear cells from that sample were used for TCR beta sequencing. The Qiagen DNeasy Blood Extraction Kit was used to extract genomic DNA from the blood cell samples. The method was the immunoSEQ multiplex PCR assay. For the multiplex PCR, a mixture combining 60 forward primers for TCR Vbeta segments and 13 reverse primers for TCR Jbeta segments was used. The CDR3 region of rearranged TCR beta genes was amplified from genomic DNA by a multiplex PCR assay. The amplified TCR beta libraries were sequenced on the Illumina HiSeq System as 87-base-pair reads. Per the original workflow: Across the 600 to 700 repertoires, a later analysis counted around 80 million unique TCR beta chains, 9.5 million to 13 million of which were shared by at least two donors. To remove PCR and sequencing errors, raw reads were error-corrected and collapsed into unique sequences using a nearest-neighbor algorithm that merged closely related sequences. V, D and J gene segments were assigned by aligning CDR3 sequences to IMGT reference sequences. Each retained sequence needed at least a six-nucleotide match to both a V gene segment and a J gene segment. A rearrangement was called productive if the CDR3 had no stop codons and remained in frame with V and J, and every other rearrangement was called non-productive. CDR3 was defined according to IMGT convention as the region running from the second conserved V-encoded cysteine to the conserved J-encoded phenylalanine. The earlier analysis of about 590 of the donors excluded sequences that lacked an unambiguous match to a single V gene segment. In an earlier analysis of some 590 of the donors, V segments were called functional above 56.7% productive rearrangements and were called segregating when the between-donor standard deviation exceeded 5%. To diagnose cytomegalovirus status from the catalog of TCR beta chain sequences, a statistical classification framework was built. A later analysis assigned V and J genes by comparing TCR nucleotide sequences with IMGT/GENE-DB human TR gene sequences. Using the TCRdist pipeline, a later analysis assigned CDR3 sequences along with most-parsimonious VDJ recombination scenarios. In a later analysis, every TCR beta chain was defined by the combination of its CDR3 amino acid sequence and its V-gene family, and reads without a unique V-gene family were dropped. In a later analysis, 550 to 650 highly shared, low-generation-probability nucleotide sequences were removed to address suspected cross-contamination and a sequencing artifact. In a later analysis, a clonal expansion index was calculated for each public chain from normalized within-repertoire ranks of inferred template counts. Generation probabilities in a later analysis came from a VDJ recombination model fitted to out-of-frame rearrangements, and those results were checked against IGoR. In a later analysis, TCR-TCR, TCR-HLA and TCR-CMV co-occurrence was scored with hypergeometric tests, and a repertoire-size bias correction was applied to TCR pairs. In a later analysis, false discovery rates were estimated by permuting HLA or CMV assignments 20 times. In a later analysis, co-occurring TCRs were grouped with DBSCAN, and TCRdist sequence similarity was added when clustering was performed within HLA-allele-positive subsets. Repertoires with fewer than 30,000 or more than 120,000 public chains were left out of co-occurrence clustering, as were five repertoires with anomalous nucleotide sharing. TCRdb re-hosts the immuneACCESS table, in-frame sequences only. Its copies lack some clones; in the studies checked, an unresolved V gene accounts for under half of them, and the cause for the rest is not known. V, J and clone size derive from that table, while D and trimming were established from the DNA sequence. Within this sample are approximately 150,000 clones, with 79% of them counted one time only. The top ten clonotypes cover under 2.5% of the sample.

Note on this clone: The antigen it recognizes is unknown. Per-nucleotide qualities are absent, and no much larger clonotype sits a single base away.

Paper-wide results and their limitations: Correlated functional status among segregating V segments might be attributable to linkage disequilibrium, but an unknown experimental factor could not be ruled out. A further reported finding was that TCR beta sequences accurately predicted the HLA-A and HLA-B alleles for most subjects in the first cohort. The study listed 150 to 200 TCR beta chains as associated with cytomegalovirus. An association between a missense DCLRE1C variant and V-gene and J-gene trimming of TCR beta chains was found in a later genetic analysis and replicated in an independent cohort. According to a later genetic analysis, donors in an Asian-associated ancestry cluster had fewer N-insertions in productive TCRs than the roughly 700-donor mean. A later analysis associated 15,000 to 20,000 TCR beta sequences with specific HLA alleles at a false discovery rate of 0.05. In this cohort, only TCR beta chains were sequenced, and detectable features were limited by the absence of alpha or paired-chain data. Immune exposure information for the cohort was limited to CMV serostatus. According to the authors, the approach could potentially be generalized to other disease states and immunological phenotypes. When HLA alleles, especially DR and DQ, strongly co-occurred, attributing TCR associations to individual alleles was difficult. The classifier was reported to diagnose cytomegalovirus status with high specificity and sensitivity in both the original and validation cohorts. Roughly uniform sequencing depth across donors was assumed in presence/absence analyses, although this assumption may not hold. Across donors, most TCR sequences were observed very rarely, whereas some public TCRs were present in many individuals. In an earlier analysis of some 500 of the donors, most TCR beta V segments were observed in productive rearrangements about 87% or about 30% of the time, broadly matching IMGT annotations. In a later analysis, HLA-associated TCR beta chains showed more clonal expansion and lower generation probabilities than non-associated chains that were equally common. Several of the top co-occurrence clusters appeared to be linked to parvovirus B19, influenza, CMV and Epstein-Barr virus, according to a later analysis. The 87-base-pair reads could not distinguish some IMGT-functional V segments, including TRBV6-2 and TRBV6-3, so those segments were excluded. A later analysis found that most CMV-associated TCR beta chains appeared HLA-restricted, with HLA associations seemingly driven largely by CMV exposure. A cluster of highly shared sequence variants was judged likely to be a technical artifact of the sequencing pipeline. In a later analysis, the rate of TCR association differed among HLA loci, with DRB1 alleles having the most associated TCRs and HLA-C alleles having the fewest. The earlier analysis of 587 of the donors excluded over 15 rarely observed V segments, including chromosome 9 orphons, because counts were too low. A few of the identified cytomegalovirus-associated TCR beta chains were confirmed in vitro to be specific for cytomegalovirus antigens. Because HLA typing was unavailable for some donors at each locus, only the typed subset was used in association tests.

Sequencing was performed on PBMCs. This sequence uses TRBV7-9 and TRBJ1-6, with the D gene too uncertain to name. This receptor was identified in a middle-aged man in good health and CMV-seronegative. For the CDR3, the sequence is CASAADYNSPLHF. The DNA is as follows: TGTGCCAGCGCGGCGGATTATAATTCACCCCTCCACTTT.